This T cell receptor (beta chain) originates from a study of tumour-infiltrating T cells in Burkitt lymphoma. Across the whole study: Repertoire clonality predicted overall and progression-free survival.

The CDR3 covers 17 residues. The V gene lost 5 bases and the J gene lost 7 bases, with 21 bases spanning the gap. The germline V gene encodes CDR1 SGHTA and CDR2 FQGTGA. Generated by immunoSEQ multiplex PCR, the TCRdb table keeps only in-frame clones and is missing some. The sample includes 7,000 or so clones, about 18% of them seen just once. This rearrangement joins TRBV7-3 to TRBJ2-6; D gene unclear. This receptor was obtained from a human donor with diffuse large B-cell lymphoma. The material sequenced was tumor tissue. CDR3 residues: CASSPRDGPLLANVLTF. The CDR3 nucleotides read TGTGCCAGCAGCCCCAGAGATGGGCCTCTGCTTGCCAACGTCCTGACTTTC.